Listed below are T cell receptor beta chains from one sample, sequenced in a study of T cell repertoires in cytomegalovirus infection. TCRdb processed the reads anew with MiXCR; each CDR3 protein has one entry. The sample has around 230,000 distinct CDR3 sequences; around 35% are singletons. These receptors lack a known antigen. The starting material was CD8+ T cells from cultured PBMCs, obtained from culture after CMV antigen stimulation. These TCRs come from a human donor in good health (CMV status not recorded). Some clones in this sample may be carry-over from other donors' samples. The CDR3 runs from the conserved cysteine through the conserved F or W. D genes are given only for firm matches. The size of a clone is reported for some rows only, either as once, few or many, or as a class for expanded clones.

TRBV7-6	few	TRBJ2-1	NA	CASSYARGGDEQFF	TGTGCCAGCAGCTACGCCCGTGGGGGAGATGAGCAGTTCTTC
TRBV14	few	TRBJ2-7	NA	CASSQVTYEQYF	TGTGCCAGCAGCCAAGTGACCTACGAGCAGTACTTC
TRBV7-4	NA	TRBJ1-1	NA	CASEGSNTEAFF	TGTGCCTCGGAGGGGTCGAACACTGAAGCTTTCTTT
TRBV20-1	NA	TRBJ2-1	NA	CSARIGLAVNNEQFF	TGCAGTGCCAGGATTGGTCTAGCAGTCAACAATGAGCAGTTCTTC
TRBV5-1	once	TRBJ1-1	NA	CASSLELNGGTEAFF	TGCGCCAGCAGCTTGGAATTGAACGGTGGGACTGAAGCTTTCTTT
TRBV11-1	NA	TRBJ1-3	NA	CASSLDTGNTIYF	TGTGCCAGCAGCCTGGACACTGGAAACACCATATATTTT
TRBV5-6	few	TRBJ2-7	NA	CASSSIYEQYF	TGTGCCAGCAGTAGCATCTACGAGCAGTACTTC
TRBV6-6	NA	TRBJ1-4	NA	CASSYFRVGELTNEKLFF	TGTGCCAGCAGTTACTTCAGGGTAGGGGAGTTAACTAATGAAAAACTGTTTTTT
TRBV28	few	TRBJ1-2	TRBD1	CASSFHGTGAGYTF	TGTGCCAGCAGTTTTCACGGGACAGGGGCCGGCTACACCTTC
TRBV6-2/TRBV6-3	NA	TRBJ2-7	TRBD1	CASSFYGGTGEYYEQYF	TGTGCCAGCAGTTTTTATGGTGGGACAGGGGAATACTACGAGCAGTACTTC
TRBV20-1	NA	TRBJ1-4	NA	CSARDKDSVMWEKLFF	TGCAGTGCTAGAGATAAGGACAGCGTGATGTGGGAAAAACTGTTTTTT
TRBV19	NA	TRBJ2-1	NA	CASSIKWETINEQFF	TGTGCCAGTAGTATTAAGTGGGAGACCATCAATGAGCAGTTCTTC
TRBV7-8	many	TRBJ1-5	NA	CASSLWGFSNQPQHF	TGTGCCAGCAGCTTATGGGGATTCAGCAATCAGCCCCAGCATTTT
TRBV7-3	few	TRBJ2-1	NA	CASSSRGQYNEQFF	TGTGCCAGCAGCTCGAGAGGACAGTACAATGAGCAGTTCTTC
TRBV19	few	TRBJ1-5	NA	CASSRGNQPQHF	TGTGCCAGTAGTCGGGGGAATCAGCCCCAGCATTTT
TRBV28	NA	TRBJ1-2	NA	CASSQVTGLGGYTF	TGTGCCAGCAGTCAAGTCACAGGGCTCGGTGGCTACACCTTC
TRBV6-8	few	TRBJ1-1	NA	CASSYSTGNTEAFF	TGTGCCAGCAGTTACTCGACAGGGAACACTGAAGCTTTCTTT
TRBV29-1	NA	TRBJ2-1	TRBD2	CSVVWTDGTSGRWVYNEQFF	TGCAGCGTTGTGTGGACGGATGGGACTAGCGGGAGATGGGTTTACAATGAGCAGTTCTTC
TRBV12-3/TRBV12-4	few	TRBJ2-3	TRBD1	CASTADRGIPSTDTQYF	TGTGCCAGCACTGCGGACAGGGGGATCCCTAGCACAGATACGCAGTATTTT
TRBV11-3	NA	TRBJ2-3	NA	CASSLAGGTQYF	TGTGCCAGCAGCTTAGCCGGGGGTACGCAGTATTTT
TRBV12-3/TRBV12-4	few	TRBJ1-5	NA	CASSLLDSTNQPQHF	TGTGCCAGCAGTTTACTCGACAGTACGAATCAGCCCCAGCATTTT
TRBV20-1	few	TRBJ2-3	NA	CSAPDISGTDTQYF	TGCAGTGCTCCGGACATTTCGGGCACAGATACGCAGTATTTT
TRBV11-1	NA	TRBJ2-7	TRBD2	CASSFILGGSYEQYF	TGTGCCAGCAGCTTCATTCTGGGAGGGTCCTACGAGCAGTACTTC
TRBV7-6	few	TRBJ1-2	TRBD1	CASRTDRVDYGYTF	TGTGCCAGCAGGACGGACAGGGTTGACTATGGCTACACCTTC
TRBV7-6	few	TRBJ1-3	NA	CASSLVAGNTIYF	TGTGCCAGCAGCTTAGTGGCTGGAAACACCATATATTTT
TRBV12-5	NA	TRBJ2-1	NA	CASGLKVGTEQFF	TGTGCTAGTGGTTTAAAGGTTGGGACTGAGCAGTTCTTC
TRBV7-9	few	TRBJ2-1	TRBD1	CATEGTELSYNEQFF	TGTGCCACCGAAGGGACAGAGCTGTCCTACAATGAGCAGTTCTTC